This T cell receptor beta chain is drawn from a study of early T cells in non-severe SARS-CoV-2 infection. This clonotype was recorded at least ten times. Individually, cDNA molecules had unique molecular identifiers attached to them. TCRdb redid the calling of the 5' RACE reads with MiXCR, one entry per CDR3 protein. The sample includes 70,000 or so distinct CDR3 sequences, 12% of them seen just once. Germline CDR1 is KGHSH and CDR2 is LQKENI. Trimming pared 6 bases from V and 0 bases from J, leaving 10 bases between. The CDR3 has 14 residues. The chain has TRBV18 and TRBJ2-3; TRBD1 might be the D (5 bases). The clonotype was recovered from an adult who was a healthcare worker with PCR-confirmed SARS-CoV-2 infection or an uninfected control (not recorded which). Input material: whole blood. CDR3 DNA: TGTGCCAGCTCGCTGACAGTTAGCACAGATACGCAGTATTTT. Translation gives CASSLTVSTDTQYF.